The TCR beta chain under discussion was sequenced for a study of cytomegalovirus exposure and HLA in healthy donors. In the study overall: Roughly 170 million T cells yielded 100 million or so unique TCR beta sequences in earlier analysis. Study observations and caveats: Among immune exposure information, only CMV serostatus was available. Being productive about 90% or about 30% of the time was typical of most TCR beta V segments in an earlier analysis. In a later analysis, most CMV-associated TCR beta chains appeared HLA-restricted.

The PCR employed 60 Vbeta primers together with 13 Jbeta primers. Profiling relied on immunoSEQ multiplex PCR, and the TCRdb table lists in-frame clones only, not all of them. This table has approximately 160,000 clones, 81% appearing once. The CDR3 runs to 13 residues. V shed 6 bases and J shed 10 bases, with 16 bases lying between them. The V gene's germline CDR1 is KGHSH and CDR2 LQKENI. With regard to this clone: Its antigen is not identified.

Specimen: PBMCs. The receptor was derived from a man between 45 and 60 years old in good health and CMV-seropositive. V gene TRBV18 combines with J gene TRBJ1-5, with D possibly being TRBD1 (5 bases). CDR3 loop: CASSTASFGPQHF. The CDR3 DNA is TGTGCCAGCTCGACAGCCAGTTTTGGACCCCAGCATTTT.